The 24 T cell receptor beta chains listed next were all sequenced from one sample in a study of T cells in Graves' hyperthyroidism and ophthalmopathy. RNA transcripts served as the template for amplifying TCR beta CDR3 regions. The study used the HTBI primer set for a first-round RT-PCR of the TCR CDR3. TCRdb called the multiplex PCR reads again in MiXCR, with one record for every CDR3 protein. Of about 360,000 distinct CDR3 sequences listed, roughly 25% were seen once; the top ten hold roughly 70%. The sample taken for sequencing was blood. The source is a man aged 50-59 years with Graves' hyperthyroidism.

The chain uses TRBV9 and TRBJ2-5; TRBD1 aligns across 9 bases. The CDR3 length is 16 residues. The germline V gene has CDR1 SGDLS and CDR2 YYNGEE. After removal of 3 bases from V and 1 base from J, the junction contained 7 bases not matched to a gene. CDR3 sequence: CASSASGTGTQETQYF. Written as DNA, the CDR3 is TGTGCCAGCAGCGCGTCCGGGACAGGGACCCAAGAGACCCAGTACTTC.

In this sample, this clonotype turned up a few times. The rearrangement joins TRBV27 to TRBJ2-7; TRBD1 matches 7 bases. V shed 2 bases and J 2 bases; nucleotides not matched to a gene: 12. Germline loops: CDR1 MNHEY, CDR2 SMNVEV (reference sequence). The CDR3 is made up of 17 amino acids. CDR3: CASSLAPPWQGAYEQYF. The CDR3 bases are TGTGCCAGCAGTTTAGCCCCCCCGTGGCAGGGGGCCTACGAGCAGTACTTC.

V gene TRBV30 combines with J gene TRBJ1-5; D is ambiguous. The germline V and J ends were trimmed by 0 bases and 4 bases, with 7 bases remaining between them. From germline, CDR1 is GTSNPN and CDR2 SVGIG (reference sequence). The CDR3 runs to 13 residues. The chain's CDR3 is CAWSVTRNQPQHF. The CDR3 bases are TGTGCCTGGAGTGTAACGAGAAATCAGCCCCAGCATTTT.

This sequence joins TRBV7-9 and TRBJ2-3; perhaps D is TRBD1 or TRBD2 (5 bases each). The CDR3 consists of 14 residues. V was trimmed by 5 bases and J by 2 bases, leaving 11 bases between them. Per the germline V gene, CDR1 is SEHNR and CDR2 is FQNEAQ (reference sequence). DNA of the CDR3: TGTGCCAGCAGCCCCCGGGACCACACAGATACGCAGTATTTT. Amino acid sequence: CASSPRDHTDTQYF.

This sequence joins TRBV2 and TRBJ1-2; unclear D gene. Germline CDR1 reads SNHLY; CDR2 reads FYNNEI. V was pared by 6 bases and J by 7 bases, with 18 bases between. The CDR3 is 14 amino acids. The CDR3 protein is CASSPGCGDRGYTF. In nucleotides, the CDR3 is TGTGCCAGCAGCCCGGGGTGTGGGGATCGTGGCTACACCTTC.

J is TRBJ2-3 and V is TRBV6-1; tentatively, D is TRBD1 (6 bases). Germline loops: CDR1 MNHNS, CDR2 SASEGT. Trimming stripped 1 base from V and 2 bases from J, with 10 bases between. This CDR3 spans 15 amino acids. The CDR3 sequence: CASSEGAGATDTQYF. CDR3 nucleotides: TGTGCCAGCAGTGAAGGGGCAGGGGCCACAGATACGCAGTATTTT.

The genes are TRBV7-9 and TRBJ1-3; D not certain. CDR1 is SEHNR, CDR2 FQNEAQ, per germline (reference sequence). With 2 bases removed from V and 0 bases from J, the gap between germline ends came to 8 bases. This CDR3 spans 15 amino acids. The CDR3 sequence: CASSLSTPSGNTIYF. The DNA of the CDR3 is TGTGCCAGCAGCTTATCGACCCCCTCTGGAAACACCATATATTTT.

This clonotype was recorded at least ten times. The chain has TRBV7-9 and TRBJ2-1; 8 nucleotides align to TRBD2. The CDR3 consists of 15 residues. After removal of 1 base from V and 9 bases from J, the junction contained 8 bases not matched to a gene. The germline CDR1 and CDR2 sequences are SEHNR and FQNEAQ (reference sequence). The CDR3 protein is CASSLETGGPPEQFF. In DNA, the CDR3 is TGTGCCAGCAGCTTAGAAACGGGAGGGCCTCCTGAGCAGTTCTTC.

This clonotype has more than one count but fewer than ten. The chain uses TRBV7-9 and TRBJ2-7; D unclear. V lost 3 bases to trimming and J lost 0 bases, with 12 bases between them. The germline gives CDR1 SEHNR, CDR2 FQNEAQ (reference sequence). The CDR3 consists of 15 residues. The CDR3 sequence is CASSFIGDSSYEQYF. The CDR3 DNA is TGTGCCAGCAGCTTTATCGGAGATAGCTCCTACGAGCAGTACTTC.

This clonotype has more than one count but fewer than ten. This chain connects TRBV12-5 to TRBJ2-7; no reliable D call. Germline V gene sequence: CDR1 LGHNT, CDR2 FRNRAP. V dropped 0 bases and J dropped 0 bases, with 12 bases sitting between them. This CDR3 has 16 amino acids. CDR3 nucleotide sequence: TGTGCTAGTGGTTTGGTGTTAGGCGAAAGCTCCTACGAGCAGTACTTC. Amino acids: CASGLVLGESSYEQYF.

This chain joins TRBV5-5 and TRBJ2-2, with D perhaps given as TRBD1 or TRBD2 (5 bases each). With 3 bases removed from V and 5 bases from J, the gap between germline ends came to 14 bases. The germline V gene has CDR1 SGHKS and CDR2 YYEKEE (reference sequence). The CDR3 consists of 15 residues. CDR3 in amino acids: CASSSSWGGTGELFF. The CDR3 DNA reads TGTGCCAGCAGCTCCTCTTGGGGCGGGACCGGGGAGCTGTTTTTT.

This clonotype was seen only a few times. The chain joins TRBV5-6 to TRBJ2-3; maybe TRBD2 (5 bases). V was pared by 2 bases and J by 4 bases, with 11 bases between. The CDR3 is 14 residues long. CDR1 is SGHDT, CDR2 YYEEEE, per germline. The CDR3 loop is CASSFIGRADTQYF. The DNA of the CDR3 is TGTGCCAGCAGCTTTATAGGGCGGGCAGATACGCAGTATTTT.

There are a few counts of this clonotype. This rearrangement joins TRBV11-2 to TRBJ2-1; maybe TRBD1 (5 bases). This CDR3 contains 12 residues. The germline V gene has CDR1 SGHAT and CDR2 FQNNGV. V was trimmed by 5 bases and J by 8 bases, leaving 10 bases between them. The CDR3 DNA reads TGTGCCAGCAGCCAGACAGTGTATGAGCAGTTCTTC. Amino acid sequence: CASSQTVYEQFF.

This clonotype has only a few counts. V gene TRBV5-1 combines with J gene TRBJ2-3, with TRBD1 matching over 7 bases. Trimming removed 3 bases from V and 0 bases from J; junction bases left unmatched: 10. Germline values: CDR1 SGHRS, CDR2 YFSETQ. CDR3 length equals 17 residues. The chain's CDR3 is CASSSLGTDPSTDTQYF. CDR3 nucleotide sequence: TGCGCCAGCAGCTCGCTCGGGACAGATCCTAGCACAGATACGCAGTATTTT.

In its sample, this clonotype was seen many times. This sequence joins TRBV2 and TRBJ1-1; D is ambiguous. Per germline, CDR1 SNHLY and CDR2 FYNNEI. The V end was cut by 8 bases, the J end by 1 base, with 11 bases between. The CDR3 covers 13 residues. CDR3 coding DNA: TGTGCCAGCGCGGGAACGGAGAACACTGAAGCTTTCTTT. It specifies CASAGTENTEAFF.

V gene TRBV10-3 combines with J gene TRBJ1-5, with 8 bases fitting TRBD1. The CDR3 extends over 14 amino acids. The V gene's germline CDR1 is ENHRY and CDR2 SYGVKD. The ends lost 4 bases at V and 6 bases at J; junction bases unmatched: 5. The CDR3 reads CAISVTGDAQPQHF. CDR3 nucleotide sequence: TGTGCCATCAGTGTGACAGGGGATGCTCAGCCCCAGCATTTT.

Remarks on this clonotype: A read error may account for a junction end that differs from germline. CDR3 nucleotide sequence: TGTGCCGGCAGCCACGGGACAGCCCTTTCATTCGTCGGCTACACCTTC. It codes for CAGSHGTALSFVGYTF. The chain recombines TRBV7-6 with TRBJ1-2; 7 nucleotides agree with TRBD1. Germline V gives CDR1 SGHVS, CDR2 FNYEAQ. The CDR3 spans 16 residues.

This clonotype was seen repeatedly, ten times or more. The chain couples TRBV7-2 to TRBJ2-5; the D gene is possibly TRBD1 (5 bases). This CDR3 spans 13 amino acids. The V gene's germline CDR1 is SGHTA and CDR2 FQGNSA. V was trimmed by 4 bases and J by 4 bases, leaving 10 bases between them. The CDR3 spells CASSSQGPETQYF. The CDR3 nucleotides are TGTGCCAGCAGCTCCCAGGGTCCAGAGACCCAGTACTTC.

This clonotype appeared many times. The chain is built from TRBV3-1 and TRBJ2-7, with D hard to call. This CDR3 is 17 amino acids long. Trimming took off 4 bases at V and 1 base at J, with 20 bases between the two ends. CDR1 and CDR2 from the germline V gene are LGHDT and YNNKEL (reference sequence). The CDR3 region has the DNA TGTGCCAGCAGCCCACAGTTTAACTACGTCGGGTCCTACGAGCAGTACTTC. Protein product: CASSPQFNYVGSYEQYF.

This chain links TRBV9 with TRBJ2-7, with D possibly being TRBD1 (8 bases). CDR1 is SGDLS and CDR2 is YYNGEE in the germline V gene. Between the trimmed V and J ends, which lost 4 bases and 1 base, there was a span of 21 bases. The CDR3 covers 17 residues. In DNA, the CDR3 is TGTGCCAGCAGCCCCGGACAGGGTGGACTAGGGTCCTACGAGCAGTACTTC. The encoded protein is CASSPGQGGLGSYEQYF.

The J gene is TRBJ2-1, the V gene TRBV24-1, with 14 bases lining up with TRBD2. CDR3 length: 16 amino acids. V lost 3 bases to trimming and J lost 12 bases; unmatched junction nucleotides: 9. CDR1 and CDR2 from the germline V gene are KGHDR and SFDVKD. CDR3: CATSDPGTSGSLRQFF. CDR3 bases: TGTGCCACCAGTGATCCCGGGACTAGCGGGAGTCTACGGCAGTTCTTC.

This clonotype occurred a few times. The chain has TRBV3-1 and TRBJ2-1; 8 bases align to TRBD2. Unmatched junction bases numbered 3, after V lost 3 bases and J lost 8 bases. The CDR3 runs to 13 residues. Germline V gene lookup returns CDR1 LGHDT and CDR2 YNNKEL (reference sequence). The CDR3 loop reads CASSHPGGDEQFF. The DNA for the CDR3 is TGTGCCAGCAGCCATCCGGGAGGGGATGAGCAGTTCTTC.

CDR3 region: CASTGGRAETQYF. The CDR3 DNA reads as TGTGCCAGCACGGGGGGGCGCGCGGAGACCCAGTACTTC. The chain links TRBV12-3 or TRBV12-4 to TRBJ2-5; 8 bases line up with TRBD2. The CDR3 contains 13 residues. V shed 7 bases, J shed 5 bases, and the junction held 6 bases outside the gene matches.

In this sample, this clonotype turned up many times. This chain joins TRBV11-3 and TRBJ2-1, with 9 bases fitting TRBD2. The junction had 12 bases not matched to a gene; V was cut back by 6 bases and J by 9 bases. Germline CDR1 is SGHNT and CDR2 is YENEEA. CDR3 length: 15 residues. The CDR3 spells CASSKSRLAEGEQFF. DNA of the CDR3: TGTGCCAGCAGTAAATCCCGACTAGCGGAGGGTGAGCAGTTCTTC.